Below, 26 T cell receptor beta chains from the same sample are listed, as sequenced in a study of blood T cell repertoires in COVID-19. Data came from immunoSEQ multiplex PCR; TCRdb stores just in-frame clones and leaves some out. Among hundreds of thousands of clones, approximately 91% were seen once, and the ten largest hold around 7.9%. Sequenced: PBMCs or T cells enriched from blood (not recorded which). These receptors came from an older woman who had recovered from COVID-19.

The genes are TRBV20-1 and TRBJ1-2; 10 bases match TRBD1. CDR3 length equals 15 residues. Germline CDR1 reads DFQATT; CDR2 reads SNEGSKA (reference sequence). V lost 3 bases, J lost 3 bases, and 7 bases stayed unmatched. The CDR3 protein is CSASPGTGVDYGYTF. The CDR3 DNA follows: TGCAGTGCTAGTCCCGGGACAGGGGTGGACTATGGCTACACCTTC.

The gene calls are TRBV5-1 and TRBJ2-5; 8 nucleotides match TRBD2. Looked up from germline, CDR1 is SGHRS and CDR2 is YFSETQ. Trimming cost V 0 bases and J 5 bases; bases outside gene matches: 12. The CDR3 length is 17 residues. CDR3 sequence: CASSLAVTGGPRETQYF. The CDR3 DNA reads TGCGCCAGCAGCTTGGCCGTCACGGGGGGGCCCAGGGAGACCCAGTACTTC.

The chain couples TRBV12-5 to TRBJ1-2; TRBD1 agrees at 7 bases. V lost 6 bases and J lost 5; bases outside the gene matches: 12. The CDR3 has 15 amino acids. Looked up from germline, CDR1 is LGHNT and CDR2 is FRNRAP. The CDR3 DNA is TGTGCTAGTGGCCCATTCACCGGGACAGCATATGGCTACACCTTC. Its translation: CASGPFTGTAYGYTF. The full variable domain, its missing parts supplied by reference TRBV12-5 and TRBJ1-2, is DARVTQTPRHKVTEMGQEVTMRCQPILGHNTVFWYRQTMMQGLELLAYFRNRAPLDDSGMPKDRFSAEMPDATLATLKIQPSEPRDSAVYFCASGPFTGTAYGYTFGSGTRLTVV.

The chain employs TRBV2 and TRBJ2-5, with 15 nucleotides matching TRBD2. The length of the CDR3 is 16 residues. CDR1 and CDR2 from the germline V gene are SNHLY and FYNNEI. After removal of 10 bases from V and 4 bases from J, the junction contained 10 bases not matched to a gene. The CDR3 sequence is CATMGLAGGRGETQYF. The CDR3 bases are TGTGCCACCATGGGACTAGCGGGGGGCCGGGGAGAGACCCAGTACTTC.

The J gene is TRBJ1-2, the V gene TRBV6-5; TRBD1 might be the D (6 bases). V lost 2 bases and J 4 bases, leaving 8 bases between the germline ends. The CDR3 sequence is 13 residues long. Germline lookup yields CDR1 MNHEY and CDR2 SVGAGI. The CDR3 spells CASSYGGRYGYTF. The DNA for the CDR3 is TGTGCCAGCAGTTACGGGGGCCGCTATGGCTACACCTTC.

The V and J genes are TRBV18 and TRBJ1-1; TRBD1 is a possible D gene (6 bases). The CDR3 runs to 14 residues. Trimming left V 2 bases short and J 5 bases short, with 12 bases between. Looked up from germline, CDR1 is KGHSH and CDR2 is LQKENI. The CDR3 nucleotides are TGTGCCAGCTCACCATACAGGGATGGGACTGAAGCTTTCTTT. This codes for CASSPYRDGTEAFF.

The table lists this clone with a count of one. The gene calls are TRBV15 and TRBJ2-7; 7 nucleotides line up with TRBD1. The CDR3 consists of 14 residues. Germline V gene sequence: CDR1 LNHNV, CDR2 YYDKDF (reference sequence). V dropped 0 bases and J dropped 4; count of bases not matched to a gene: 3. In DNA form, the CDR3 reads TGTGCCACCAGCAGAGACAGGGGGAATTACGAGCAGTACGTC. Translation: CATSRDRGNYEQYV.

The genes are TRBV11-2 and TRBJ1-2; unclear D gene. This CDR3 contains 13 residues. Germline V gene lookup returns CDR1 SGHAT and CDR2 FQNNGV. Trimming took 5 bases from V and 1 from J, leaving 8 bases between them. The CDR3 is CASSPGLNYGYTF. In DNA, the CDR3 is TGTGCCAGCAGCCCCGGACTTAACTATGGCTACACCTTC.

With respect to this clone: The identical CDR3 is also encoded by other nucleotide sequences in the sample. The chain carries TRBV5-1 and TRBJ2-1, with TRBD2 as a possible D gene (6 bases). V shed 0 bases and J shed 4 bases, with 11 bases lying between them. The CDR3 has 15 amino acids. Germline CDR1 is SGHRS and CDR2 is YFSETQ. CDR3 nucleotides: TGCGCCAGCAGCTTGGTTGCGGGGCCGTACAATGAGCAGTTCTTC. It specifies CASSLVAGPYNEQFF.

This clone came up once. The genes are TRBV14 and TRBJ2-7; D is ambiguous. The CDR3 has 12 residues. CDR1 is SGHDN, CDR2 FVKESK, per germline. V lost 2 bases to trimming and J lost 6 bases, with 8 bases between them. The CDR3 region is CASSQTSREQYF. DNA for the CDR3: TGTGCCAGCAGCCAAACATCCCGCGAGCAGTACTTC.

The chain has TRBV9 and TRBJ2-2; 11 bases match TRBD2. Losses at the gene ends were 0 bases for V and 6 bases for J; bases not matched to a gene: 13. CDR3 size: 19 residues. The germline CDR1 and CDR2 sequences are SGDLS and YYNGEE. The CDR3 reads CASSVALSTSGGRSGELFF. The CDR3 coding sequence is TGTGCCAGCAGCGTAGCCCTCTCTACTAGCGGGGGCCGGTCCGGGGAGCTGTTTTTT.

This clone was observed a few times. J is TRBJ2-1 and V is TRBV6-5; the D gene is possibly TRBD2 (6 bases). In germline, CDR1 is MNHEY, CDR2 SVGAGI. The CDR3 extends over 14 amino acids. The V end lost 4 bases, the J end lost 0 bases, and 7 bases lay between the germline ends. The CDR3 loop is CASSWGVSYNEQFF. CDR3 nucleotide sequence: TGTGCCAGCAGTTGGGGGGTCTCCTACAATGAGCAGTTCTTC.

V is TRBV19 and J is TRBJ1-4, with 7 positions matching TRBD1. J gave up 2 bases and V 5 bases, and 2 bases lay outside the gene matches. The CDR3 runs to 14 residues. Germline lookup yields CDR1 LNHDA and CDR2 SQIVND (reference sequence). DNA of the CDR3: TGTGCCAGTAGTTACAGGGGTACTAATGAAAAACTGTTTTTT. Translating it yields CASSYRGTNEKLFF.

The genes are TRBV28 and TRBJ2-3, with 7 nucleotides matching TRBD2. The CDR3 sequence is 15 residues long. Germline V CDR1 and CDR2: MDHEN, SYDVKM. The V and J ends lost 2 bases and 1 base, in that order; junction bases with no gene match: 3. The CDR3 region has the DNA TGTGCCAGCAGTTTAGTGGGGGGGGGCACAGATACGCAGTATTTT. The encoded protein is CASSLVGGGTDTQYF.

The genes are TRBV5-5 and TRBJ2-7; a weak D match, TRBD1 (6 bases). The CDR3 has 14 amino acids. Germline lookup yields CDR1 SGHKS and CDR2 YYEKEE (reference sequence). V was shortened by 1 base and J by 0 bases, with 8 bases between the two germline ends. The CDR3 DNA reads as TGTGCCAGCAGCTTGTTGGGGGCCTCCTACGAGCAGTACGTC. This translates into CASSLLGASYEQYV.

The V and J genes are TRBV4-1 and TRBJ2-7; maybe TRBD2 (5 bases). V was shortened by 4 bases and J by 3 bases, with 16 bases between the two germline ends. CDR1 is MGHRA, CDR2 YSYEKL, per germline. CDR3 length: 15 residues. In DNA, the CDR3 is TGCGCCAGCAGCCTCGGAACCGGGGAGTTCTACGAGCAGTACTTC. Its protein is CASSLGTGEFYEQYF.

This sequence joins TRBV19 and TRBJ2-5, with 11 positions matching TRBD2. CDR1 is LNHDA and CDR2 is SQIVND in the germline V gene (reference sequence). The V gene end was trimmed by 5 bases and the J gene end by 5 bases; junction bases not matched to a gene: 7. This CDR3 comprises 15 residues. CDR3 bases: TGTGCCAGTAGTTTCGCGACTAGCGGGGCGGAGACCCAGTACTTC. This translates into CASSFATSGAETQYF.

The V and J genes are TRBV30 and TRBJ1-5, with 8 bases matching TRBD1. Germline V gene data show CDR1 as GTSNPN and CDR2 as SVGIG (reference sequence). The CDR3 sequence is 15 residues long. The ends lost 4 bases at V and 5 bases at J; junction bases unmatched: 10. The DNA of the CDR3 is TGTGCCTGGACCCCCCCGGGACAGGTGTATCAGCCCCAGCATTTT. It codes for CAWTPPGQVYQPQHF. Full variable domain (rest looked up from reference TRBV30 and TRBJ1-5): SQTIHQWPATLVQPVGSPLSLECTVEGTSNPNLYWYRQAAGRGLQLLFYSVGIGQISSEVPQNLSASRPQDRQFILSSKKLLLSDSGFYLCAWTPPGQVYQPQHFGDGTRLSIL.

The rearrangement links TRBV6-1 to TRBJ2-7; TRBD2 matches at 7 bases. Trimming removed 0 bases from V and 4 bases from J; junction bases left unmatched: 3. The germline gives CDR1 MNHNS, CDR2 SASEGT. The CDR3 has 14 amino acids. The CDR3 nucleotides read TGTGCCAGCAGTGAAGCGGAGGGAGGGTACGAGCAGTACGTC. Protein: CASSEAEGGYEQYV.

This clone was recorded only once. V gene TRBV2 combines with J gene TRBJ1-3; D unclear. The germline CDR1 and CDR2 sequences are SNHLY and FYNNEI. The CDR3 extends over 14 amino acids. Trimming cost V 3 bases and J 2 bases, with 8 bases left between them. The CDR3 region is CASSDGLAGNTIYF. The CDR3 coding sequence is TGTGCCAGCAGTGATGGTCTAGCTGGAAACACCATATATTTT.

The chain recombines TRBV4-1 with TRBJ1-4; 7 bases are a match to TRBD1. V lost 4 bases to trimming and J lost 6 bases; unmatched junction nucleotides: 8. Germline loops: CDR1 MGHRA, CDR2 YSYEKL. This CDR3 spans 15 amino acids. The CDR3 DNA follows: TGCGCCAGCAGCCTGGAGACAGGGAACGATGAAAAACTGTTTTTT. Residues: CASSLETGNDEKLFF.

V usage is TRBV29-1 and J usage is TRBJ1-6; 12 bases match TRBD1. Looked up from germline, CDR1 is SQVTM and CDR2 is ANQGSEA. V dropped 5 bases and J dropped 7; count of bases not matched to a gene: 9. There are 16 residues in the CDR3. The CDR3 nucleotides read TGCAGCGTTAAGGTGGGACAGGGGGCTAGAAATTCACCCCTCCACTTT. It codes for CSVKVGQGARNSPLHF.

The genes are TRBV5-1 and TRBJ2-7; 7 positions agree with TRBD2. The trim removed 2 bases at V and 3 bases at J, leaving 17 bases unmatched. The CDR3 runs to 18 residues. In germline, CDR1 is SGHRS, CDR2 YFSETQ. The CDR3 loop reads CASSLLPRDYALNYEQYF. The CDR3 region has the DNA TGCGCCAGCAGCTTATTACCCCGGGACTATGCATTGAACTACGAGCAGTACTTC.

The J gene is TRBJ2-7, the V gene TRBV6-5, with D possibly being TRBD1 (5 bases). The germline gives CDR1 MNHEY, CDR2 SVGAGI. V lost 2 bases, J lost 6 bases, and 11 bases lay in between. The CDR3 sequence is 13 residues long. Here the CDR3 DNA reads TGTGCCAGCAGTTACATAGGGGTAACCGAGCAGTACTTC. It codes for CASSYIGVTEQYF.

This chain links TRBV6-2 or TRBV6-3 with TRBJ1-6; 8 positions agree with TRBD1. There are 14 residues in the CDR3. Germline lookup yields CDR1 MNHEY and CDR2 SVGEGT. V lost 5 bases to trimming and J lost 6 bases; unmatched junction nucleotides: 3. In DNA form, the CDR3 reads TGTGCCAGCAGTGACAGGGGAAGTAATTCACCCCTCCACTTT. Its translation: CASSDRGSNSPLHF.

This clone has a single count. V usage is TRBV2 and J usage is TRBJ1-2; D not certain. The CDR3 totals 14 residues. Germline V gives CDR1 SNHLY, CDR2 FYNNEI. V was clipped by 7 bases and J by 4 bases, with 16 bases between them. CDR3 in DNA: TGTGCCAGCATCGGCGCGGAAGGAACCTATGGCTACACCTTC. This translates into CASIGAEGTYGYTF.